The present T cell receptor beta chain was sequenced within a study of neurological immune-mediated disorders. Documented time point: longitudinal time-point 3. TCRdb reprocessed the 5' RACE reads with MiXCR, giving one entry per CDR3 protein. The top ten hold approximately 10% of the sample, which has around 51,000 distinct CDR3 sequences, approximately 12% seen once. V lost 3 bases to trimming and J lost 7 bases, with 17 bases between them. The CDR3 contains 15 residues. Per germline, CDR1 SEHNR and CDR2 FQNEAQ (reference sequence). Sequences were obtained from PBMCs. This clonotype originated in a male donor with HTLV-1-associated myelopathy (HAM/TSP). This chain uses TRBV7-9 with TRBJ2-3; possible D gene TRBD1, 6 bases. CDR3: CASSFGGRSTYTQYF. CDR3 DNA sequence: TGTGCCAGCAGCTTTGGGGGCCGGAGTACATATACGCAGTATTTT.